These 5 T cell receptor beta chains were all obtained from the same sample, sequenced in a study of cytomegalovirus exposure and HLA in healthy donors. 13 Jbeta primers and 60 Vbeta primers were used for the PCR. Assay used: immunoSEQ multiplex PCR; TCRdb lists only in-frame clones, some missing. The repertoire has under 250,000 clones, around 80% of them found once; the top ten carry around 4.3%. Source material: PBMCs. Source of these receptors: a woman in her twenties or thirties in good health and CMV-seropositive.

V is TRBV10-3 and J is TRBJ2-2; D may be TRBD2 (6 bases). Germline CDR1 and CDR2: ENHRY and SYGVKD. The CDR3 has 16 amino acids. V shed 6 bases and J shed 1 base, with 15 bases lying between them. The CDR3 DNA sequence: TGTGCCATCAGGGCCGTGGGGGGATGGAACACCGGGGAGCTGTTTTTT. Translation: CAIRAVGGWNTGELFF.

The gene calls are TRBV9 and TRBJ2-7; 7 bases are shared with TRBD2. V was clipped by 0 bases and J by 2 bases; unmatched bases: 2. The CDR3 is 14 amino acids. The germline gives CDR1 SGDLS, CDR2 YYNGEE. CDR3 sequence (DNA): TGTGCCAGCAGCGTAGCGGGAGGAACCTACGAGCAGTACTTC. It yields the protein CASSVAGGTYEQYF. The variable domain in full, completed from reference TRBV9 and TRBJ2-7, reads DSGVTQTPKHLITATGQRVTLRCSPRSGDLSVYWYQQSLDQGLQFLIQYYNGEERAKGNILERFSAQQFPDLHSELNLSSLELGDSALYFCASSVAGGTYEQYFGPGTRLTVT.

The gene calls are TRBV5-1 and TRBJ1-6; TRBD1 agrees at 10 bases. This CDR3 has 14 amino acids. After removal of 4 bases from V and 7 bases from J, the junction contained 2 bases not matched to a gene. Germline V gene sequence: CDR1 SGHRS, CDR2 YFSETQ. Here the CDR3 reads CASSTGQGNSPLHF. Here the CDR3 DNA reads TGCGCCAGCAGCACGGGACAGGGGAATTCACCCCTCCACTTT.

This clone came up once. The chain links TRBV5-1 to TRBJ1-5; 9 bases line up with TRBD1. The CDR3 consists of 15 residues. J was trimmed by 5 bases and V by 4 bases; bases with no gene match: 7. Germline V gives CDR1 SGHRS, CDR2 YFSETQ. The CDR3 region is CASSQNRDRDQPQHF. The CDR3 nucleotides read TGCGCCAGCAGCCAGAACCGGGACAGGGATCAGCCCCAGCATTTT.

V usage is TRBV7-9 and J usage is TRBJ2-7; TRBD1 agrees at 8 bases. Trimming at V came to 5 bases and at J to 0 bases, leaving 18 bases not matched to a gene. The CDR3 extends over 19 amino acids. The germline V gene has CDR1 SEHNR and CDR2 FQNEAQ (reference sequence). The CDR3 sequence is CASSIGASGDRGISYEQYF. The CDR3 DNA is TGTGCCAGCAGCATAGGGGCAAGTGGAGACAGGGGAATCTCCTACGAGCAGTACTTC.